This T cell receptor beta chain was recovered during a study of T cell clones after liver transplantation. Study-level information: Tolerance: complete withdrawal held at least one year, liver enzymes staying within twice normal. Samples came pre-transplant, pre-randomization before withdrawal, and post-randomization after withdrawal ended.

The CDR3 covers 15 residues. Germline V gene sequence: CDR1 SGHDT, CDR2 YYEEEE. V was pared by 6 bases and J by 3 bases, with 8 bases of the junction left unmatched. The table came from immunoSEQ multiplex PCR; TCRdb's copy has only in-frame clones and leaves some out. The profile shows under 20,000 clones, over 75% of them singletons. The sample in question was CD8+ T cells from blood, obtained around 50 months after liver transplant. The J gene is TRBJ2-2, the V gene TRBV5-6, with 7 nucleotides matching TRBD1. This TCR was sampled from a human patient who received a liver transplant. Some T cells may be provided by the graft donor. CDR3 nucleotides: TGTGCCAGCACCAATGACAGGGTATACACCGGGGAGCTGTTTTTT. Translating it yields CASTNDRVYTGELFF.